This T cell receptor beta chain was profiled in a study of CD8 T cells in ankylosing spondylitis. Overall study findings and caveats: Enrichment of disease-linked clones was reportedly significant in matched ankylosing spondylitis synovial fluid. Peripheral blood samples showed relatively rare disease-linked clones, and these clones were CD8+. The study identified a TCR beta motif of several highly homologous variants that appeared characteristic of ankylosing spondylitis blood.

Library preparation for TCR beta used quantitative 5'-RACE with molecular barcodes. TCRdb re-called the 5' RACE reads with MiXCR, one entry per CDR3 protein. The sample has fewer than 200,000 distinct CDR3 sequences, about 20% seen once. Notes on this clonotype: Its specificity is unknown.

This sequence originates from a male donor aged 10 to 35 with ankylosing spondylitis or in good health (not recorded which). The material sequenced was blood, either unsorted or a sorted T cell fraction (not recorded which).

The CDR3, as DNA: TGTGCCAGCAGCCCCAGCAGGGCCCAGCTCGACGAGCAGTACTTC. It translates to CASSPSRAQLDEQYF. The V and J genes are TRBV6-6 and TRBJ2-7; perhaps TRBD1 as D (5 bases). The CDR3 totals 15 residues. The V gene's germline CDR1 is MNHNY and CDR2 SVGAGI (reference sequence). V was shortened by 6 bases and J by 5 bases, with 20 bases between the two germline ends.